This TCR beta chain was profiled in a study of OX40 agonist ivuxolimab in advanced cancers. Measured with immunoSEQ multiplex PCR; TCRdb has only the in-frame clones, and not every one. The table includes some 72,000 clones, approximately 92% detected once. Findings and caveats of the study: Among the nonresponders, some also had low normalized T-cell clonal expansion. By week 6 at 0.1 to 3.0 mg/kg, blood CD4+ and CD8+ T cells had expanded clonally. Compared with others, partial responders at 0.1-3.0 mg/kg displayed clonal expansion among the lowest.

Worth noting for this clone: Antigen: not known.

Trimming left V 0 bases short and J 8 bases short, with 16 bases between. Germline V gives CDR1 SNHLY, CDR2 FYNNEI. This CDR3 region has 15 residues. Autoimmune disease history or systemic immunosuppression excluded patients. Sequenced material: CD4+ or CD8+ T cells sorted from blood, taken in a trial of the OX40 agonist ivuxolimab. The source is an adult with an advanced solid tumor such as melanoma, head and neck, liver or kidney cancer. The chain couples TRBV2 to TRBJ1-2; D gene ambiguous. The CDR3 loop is CASSEALLPDLGYTF. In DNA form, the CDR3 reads TGTGCCAGCAGTGAAGCGCTTTTACCCGATCTCGGCTACACCTTC.